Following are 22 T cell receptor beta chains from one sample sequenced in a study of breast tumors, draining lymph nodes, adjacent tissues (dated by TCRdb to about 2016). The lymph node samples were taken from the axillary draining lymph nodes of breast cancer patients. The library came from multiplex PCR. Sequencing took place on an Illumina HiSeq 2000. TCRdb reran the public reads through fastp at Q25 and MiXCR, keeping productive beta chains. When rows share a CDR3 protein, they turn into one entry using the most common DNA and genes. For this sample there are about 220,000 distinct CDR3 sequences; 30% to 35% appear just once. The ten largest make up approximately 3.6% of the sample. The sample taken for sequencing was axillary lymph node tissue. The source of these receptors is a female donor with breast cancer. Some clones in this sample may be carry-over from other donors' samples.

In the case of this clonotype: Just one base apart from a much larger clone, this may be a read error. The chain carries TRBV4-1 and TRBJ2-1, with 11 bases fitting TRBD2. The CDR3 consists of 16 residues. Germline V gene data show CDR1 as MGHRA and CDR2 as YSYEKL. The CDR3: CASSRSPSGGNNERFF. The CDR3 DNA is TGCGCCAGCAGCCGCAGCCCTAGCGGGGGGAACAATGAGCGGTTCTTC.

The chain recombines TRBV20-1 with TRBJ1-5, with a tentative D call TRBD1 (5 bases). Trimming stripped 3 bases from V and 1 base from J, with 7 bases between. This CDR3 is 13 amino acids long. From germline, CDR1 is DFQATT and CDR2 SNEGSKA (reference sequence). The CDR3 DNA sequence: TGCAGTGCTAGGGCAGGGAGCAATCAGCCCCAGCATTTT. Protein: CSARAGSNQPQHF.

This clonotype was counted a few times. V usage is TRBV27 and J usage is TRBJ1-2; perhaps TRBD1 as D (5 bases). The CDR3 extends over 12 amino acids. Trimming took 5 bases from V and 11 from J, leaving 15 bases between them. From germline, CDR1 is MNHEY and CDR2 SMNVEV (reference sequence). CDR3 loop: CASSRDGFLYTF. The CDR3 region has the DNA TGTGCCAGCAGTAGGGACGGCTTTTTGTACACCTTC.

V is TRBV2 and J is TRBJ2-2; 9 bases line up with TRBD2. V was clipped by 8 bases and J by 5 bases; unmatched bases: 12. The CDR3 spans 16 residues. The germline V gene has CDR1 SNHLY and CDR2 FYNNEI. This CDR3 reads CASRLAGGRITGELFF. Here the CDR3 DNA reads TGTGCCAGCCGCTTGGCGGGAGGGAGAATAACCGGGGAGCTGTTTTTT.

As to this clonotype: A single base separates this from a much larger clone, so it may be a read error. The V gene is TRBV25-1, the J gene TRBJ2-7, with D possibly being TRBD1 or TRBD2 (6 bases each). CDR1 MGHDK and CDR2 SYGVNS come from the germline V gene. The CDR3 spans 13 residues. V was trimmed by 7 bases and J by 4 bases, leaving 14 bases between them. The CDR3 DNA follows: TGTGCCAGCACGGGGGCACCCCCGTACGAGCAGTACTTC. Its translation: CASTGAPPYEQYF.

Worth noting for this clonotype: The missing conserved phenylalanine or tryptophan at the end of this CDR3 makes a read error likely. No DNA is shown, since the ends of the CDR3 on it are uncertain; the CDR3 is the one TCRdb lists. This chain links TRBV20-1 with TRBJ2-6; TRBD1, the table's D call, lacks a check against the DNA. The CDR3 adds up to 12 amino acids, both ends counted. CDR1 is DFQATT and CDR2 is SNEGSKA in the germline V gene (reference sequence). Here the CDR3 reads CSAPDRTQTPNT.

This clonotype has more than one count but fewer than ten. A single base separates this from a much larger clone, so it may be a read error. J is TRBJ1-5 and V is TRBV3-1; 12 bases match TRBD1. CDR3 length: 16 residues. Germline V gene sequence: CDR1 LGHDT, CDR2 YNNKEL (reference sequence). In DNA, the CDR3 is TGTCCCAGCAGCCATGGGGACAGGGGGCTTGGACAGCCCCAGCATTTT. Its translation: CPSSHGDRGLGQPQHF.

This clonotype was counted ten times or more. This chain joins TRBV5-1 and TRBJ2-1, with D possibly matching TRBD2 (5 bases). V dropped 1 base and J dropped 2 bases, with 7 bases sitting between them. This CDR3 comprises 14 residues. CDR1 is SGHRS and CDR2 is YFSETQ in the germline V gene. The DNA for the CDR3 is TGCGCCAGCAGCTTGACCGGGACCTACAATGAGCAGTTCTTC. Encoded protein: CASSLTGTYNEQFF. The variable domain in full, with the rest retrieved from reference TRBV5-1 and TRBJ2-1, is KAGVTQTPRYLIKTRGQQVTLSCSPISGHRSVSWYQQTPGQGLQFLFEYFSETQRNKGNFPGRFSGRQFSNSRSEMNVSTLELGDSALYLCASSLTGTYNEQFFGPGTRLTVL.

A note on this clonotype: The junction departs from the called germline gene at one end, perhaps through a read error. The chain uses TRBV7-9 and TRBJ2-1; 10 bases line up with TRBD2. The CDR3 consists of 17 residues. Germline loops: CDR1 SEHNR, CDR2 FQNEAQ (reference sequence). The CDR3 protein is CASSSPRAGGSYNQQFF. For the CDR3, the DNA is TGTGCCAGCAGCTCACCTCGAGCGGGAGGGTCCTACAATCAGCAGTTCTTC.

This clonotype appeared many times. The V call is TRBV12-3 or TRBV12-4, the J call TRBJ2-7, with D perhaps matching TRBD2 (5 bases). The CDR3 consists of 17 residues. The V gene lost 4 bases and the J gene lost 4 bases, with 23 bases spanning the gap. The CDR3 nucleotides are TGTGCCAGCAGTTCAATTCGGGATGTGGAGAATAATTACGAGCAGTACTTC. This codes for CASSSIRDVENNYEQYF.

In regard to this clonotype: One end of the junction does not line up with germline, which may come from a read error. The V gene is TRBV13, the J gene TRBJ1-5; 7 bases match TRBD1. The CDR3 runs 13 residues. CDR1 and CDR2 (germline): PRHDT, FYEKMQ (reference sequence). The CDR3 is CASGDRENQSQHF. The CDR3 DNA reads TGTGCCAGCGGAGACAGGGAAAATCAGTCCCAGCATTTT.

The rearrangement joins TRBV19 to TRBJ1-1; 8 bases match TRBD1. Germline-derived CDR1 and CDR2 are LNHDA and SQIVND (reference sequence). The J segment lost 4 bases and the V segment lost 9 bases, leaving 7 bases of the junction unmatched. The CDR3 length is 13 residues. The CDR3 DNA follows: TGTGCCAGCCGGGACAGGCGACGCACTGAAGCTTTCTTT. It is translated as CASRDRRRTEAFF. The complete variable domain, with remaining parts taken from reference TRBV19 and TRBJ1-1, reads DGGITQSPKYLFRKEGQNVTLSCEQNLNHDAMYWYRQDPGQGLRLIYYSQIVNDFQKGDIAEGYSVSREKKESFPLTVTSAQKNPTAFYLCASRDRRRTEAFFGQGTRLTVV.

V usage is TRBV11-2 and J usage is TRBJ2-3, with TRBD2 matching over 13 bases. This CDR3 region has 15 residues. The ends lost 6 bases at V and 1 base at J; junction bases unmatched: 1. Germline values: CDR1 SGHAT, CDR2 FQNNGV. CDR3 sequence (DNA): TGTGCCAGCAGGGGGACTAGCGGGGGCACAGATACGCAGTATTTT. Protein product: CASRGTSGGTDTQYF.

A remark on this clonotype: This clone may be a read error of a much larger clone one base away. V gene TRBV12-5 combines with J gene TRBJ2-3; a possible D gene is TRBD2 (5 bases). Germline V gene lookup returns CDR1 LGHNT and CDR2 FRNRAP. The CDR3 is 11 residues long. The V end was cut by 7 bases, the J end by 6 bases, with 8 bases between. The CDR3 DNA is TGTGCTAGTGCTTGCGGGGATACGCAGTATTTT. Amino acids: CASACGDTQYF.

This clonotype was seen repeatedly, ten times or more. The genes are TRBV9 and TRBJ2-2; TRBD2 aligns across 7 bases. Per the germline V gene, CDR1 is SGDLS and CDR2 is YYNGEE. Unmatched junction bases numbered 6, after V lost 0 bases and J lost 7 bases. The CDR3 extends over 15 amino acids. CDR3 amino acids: CASSVGGGSRGELFF. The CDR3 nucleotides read TGTGCCAGCAGCGTAGGGGGCGGGAGCCGCGGGGAGCTGTTTTTT.

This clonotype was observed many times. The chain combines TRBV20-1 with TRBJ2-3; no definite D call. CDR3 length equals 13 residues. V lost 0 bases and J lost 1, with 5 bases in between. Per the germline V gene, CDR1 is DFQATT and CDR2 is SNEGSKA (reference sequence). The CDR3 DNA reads TGCAGTGCTAGAGATCTTCGCACAGATACGCAGTATTTT. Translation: CSARDLRTDTQYF.

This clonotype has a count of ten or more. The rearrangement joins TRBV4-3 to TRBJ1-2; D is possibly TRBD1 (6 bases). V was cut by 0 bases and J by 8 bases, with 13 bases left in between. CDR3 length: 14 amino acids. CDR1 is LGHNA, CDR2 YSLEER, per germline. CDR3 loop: CASSQDNRAWGYTF. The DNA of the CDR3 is TGCGCCAGCAGCCAAGATAACAGGGCTTGGGGCTACACCTTC.

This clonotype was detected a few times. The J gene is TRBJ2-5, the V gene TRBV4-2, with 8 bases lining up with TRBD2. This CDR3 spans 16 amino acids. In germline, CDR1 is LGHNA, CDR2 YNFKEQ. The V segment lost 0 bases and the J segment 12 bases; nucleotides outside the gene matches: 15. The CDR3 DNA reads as TGTGCCAGCAGCCAAGATCAGGCTAGCGGGCCCCCCAAAAAGTACTTC. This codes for CASSQDQASGPPKKYF.

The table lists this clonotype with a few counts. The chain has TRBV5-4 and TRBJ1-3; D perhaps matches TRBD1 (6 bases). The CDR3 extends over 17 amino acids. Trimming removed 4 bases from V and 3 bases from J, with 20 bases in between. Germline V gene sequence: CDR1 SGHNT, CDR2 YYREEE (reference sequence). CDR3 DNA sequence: TGTGCCAGCAGCCACTGGGGGGGCGAGTTACGTGGAAACACCATATATTTT. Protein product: CASSHWGGELRGNTIYF.

CDR3 sequence: CSARDIDSGRPRTDTQYF. In nucleotides, the CDR3 is TGCAGTGCTAGAGATATTGATAGCGGGAGGCCCCGCACAGATACGCAGTATTTT. This sequence joins TRBV20-1 and TRBJ2-3, with TRBD2 identical over 10 bases. After removal of 0 bases from V and 1 base from J, the junction contained 10 bases not matched to a gene. The CDR3 runs to 18 residues. CDR1 and CDR2 (germline): DFQATT, SNEGSKA (reference sequence).

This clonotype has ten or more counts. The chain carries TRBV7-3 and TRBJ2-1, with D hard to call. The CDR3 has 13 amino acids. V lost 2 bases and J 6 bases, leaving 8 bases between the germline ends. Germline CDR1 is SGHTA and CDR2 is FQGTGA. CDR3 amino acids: CASSLSGPNEQFF. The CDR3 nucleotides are TGTGCCAGCAGCTTATCCGGACCCAATGAGCAGTTCTTC.

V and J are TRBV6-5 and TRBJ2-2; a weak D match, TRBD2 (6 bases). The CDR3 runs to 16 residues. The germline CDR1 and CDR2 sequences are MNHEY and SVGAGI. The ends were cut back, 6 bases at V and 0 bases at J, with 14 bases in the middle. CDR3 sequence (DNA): TGTGCCAGCAGCAGGCGTGGGGGGACGAACACCGGGGAGCTGTTTTTT. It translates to CASSRRGGTNTGELFF.